What follows are 5 T cell receptor beta chains derived from one specimen sequenced in a study of OX40 agonist ivuxolimab in advanced cancers. The table came from immunoSEQ multiplex PCR; TCRdb's copy has only in-frame clones and leaves some out. The repertoire consists of fewer than 120,000 clones, with over 85% occurring once and the leading ten covering 0.27%. Sequencing used CD4+ or CD8+ T cells sorted from blood, obtained in a trial of the OX40 agonist ivuxolimab. These receptors came from an adult with an advanced solid tumor such as melanoma, head and neck, liver or kidney cancer.

This chain links TRBV18 with TRBJ1-1; D perhaps matches TRBD1 (6 bases). The CDR3 extends over 13 amino acids. Trimming removed 2 bases at V and 4 bases at J, with 8 bases between. Per the germline V gene, CDR1 is KGHSH and CDR2 is LQKENI. The CDR3 nucleotides are TGTGCCAGCTCACCAGGACAGACCACTGAAGCTTTCTTT. Encoded protein: CASSPGQTTEAFF.

This rearrangement joins TRBV5-1 to TRBJ2-7; D not resolved. This CDR3 comprises 14 residues. Trimming pared 4 bases from V and 2 bases from J, leaving 13 bases between. Germline CDR1 is SGHRS and CDR2 is YFSETQ. The CDR3 sequence is CASSQLERAYEQYF. The CDR3 DNA reads as TGCGCCAGCAGCCAATTAGAGAGAGCCTACGAGCAGTACTTC.

This chain uses TRBV5-4 with TRBJ2-7, with D possibly matching TRBD2 (6 bases). CDR3 length: 14 residues. Trimming cost V 4 bases and J 1 base, with 12 bases left between them. The germline gives CDR1 SGHNT, CDR2 YYREEE (reference sequence). CDR3 DNA sequence: TGTGCCAGCAGCCGGGACTTGTATTCCTACGAGCAGTACTTC. Encoded protein: CASSRDLYSYEQYF. The whole variable domain, remainder taken from reference TRBV5-4 and TRBJ2-7, is ETGVTQSPTHLIKTRGQQVTLRCSSQSGHNTVSWYQQALGQGPQFIFQYYREEENGRGNFPPRFSGLQFPNYSSELNVNALELDDSALYLCASSRDLYSYEQYFGPGTRLTVT.

The genes are TRBV30 and TRBJ2-3, with 7 bases aligning to TRBD1. The CDR3 covers 15 residues. From germline, CDR1 is GTSNPN and CDR2 SVGIG (reference sequence). After removal of 6 bases from V and 1 base from J, the junction contained 10 bases not matched to a gene. This CDR3 is CACHPSGTGTDTQYF. The CDR3 nucleotides read TGTGCCTGCCACCCCTCCGGGACAGGCACAGATACGCAGTATTTT.

The genes are TRBV6-4 and TRBJ2-3; 7 nucleotides line up with TRBD2. Germline loops: CDR1 MRHNA, CDR2 SNTAGT. J was trimmed by 0 bases and V by 6 bases; bases with no gene match: 9. There are 16 residues in the CDR3. This CDR3 is CASRGGQGLSTDTQYF. CDR3 bases: TGTGCCAGCAGGGGAGGGCAGGGACTTAGCACAGATACGCAGTATTTT.